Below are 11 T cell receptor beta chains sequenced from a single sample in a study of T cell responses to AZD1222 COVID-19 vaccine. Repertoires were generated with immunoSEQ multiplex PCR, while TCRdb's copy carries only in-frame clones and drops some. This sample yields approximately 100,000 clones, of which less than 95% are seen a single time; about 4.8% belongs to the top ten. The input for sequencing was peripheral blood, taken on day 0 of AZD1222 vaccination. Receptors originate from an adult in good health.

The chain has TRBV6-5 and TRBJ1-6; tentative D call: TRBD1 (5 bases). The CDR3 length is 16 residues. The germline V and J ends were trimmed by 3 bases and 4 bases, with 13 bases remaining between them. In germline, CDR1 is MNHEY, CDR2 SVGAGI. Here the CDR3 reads CASSYAPTGYNSPLHF. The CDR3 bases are TGTGCCAGCAGTTATGCTCCTACAGGATATAATTCACCCCTCCACTTT.

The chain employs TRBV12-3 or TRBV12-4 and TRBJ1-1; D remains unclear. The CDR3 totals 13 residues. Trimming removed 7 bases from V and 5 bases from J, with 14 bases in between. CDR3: CASTSMEGTEAFF. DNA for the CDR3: TGTGCCAGCACTTCTATGGAAGGGACTGAAGCTTTCTTT.

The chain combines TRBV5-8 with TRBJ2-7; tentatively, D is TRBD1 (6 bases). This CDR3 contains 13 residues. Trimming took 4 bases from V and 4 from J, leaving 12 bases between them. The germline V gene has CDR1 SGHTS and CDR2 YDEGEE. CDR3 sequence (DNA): TGTGCCAGCAGCGAGGGGGTGGTTTACGAGCAGTACTTC. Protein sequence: CASSEGVVYEQYF.

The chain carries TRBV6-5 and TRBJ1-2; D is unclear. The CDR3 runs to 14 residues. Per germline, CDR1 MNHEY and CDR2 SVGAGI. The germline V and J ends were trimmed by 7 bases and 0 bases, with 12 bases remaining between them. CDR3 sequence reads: CASIRMLSNYGYTF. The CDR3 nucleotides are TGTGCCAGCATCCGAATGTTGTCTAACTATGGCTACACCTTC.

CDR3 coding DNA: TGTGCCAGCAGCTTAGTGCGGGGAGAGGGCTACACCTTC. Translated: CASSLVRGEGYTF. J is TRBJ1-2 and V is TRBV11-2; no clear D gene. This CDR3 is 13 amino acids long. CDR1 is SGHAT and CDR2 is FQNNGV in the germline V gene. V was trimmed by 1 base and J by 8 bases, leaving 11 bases between them.

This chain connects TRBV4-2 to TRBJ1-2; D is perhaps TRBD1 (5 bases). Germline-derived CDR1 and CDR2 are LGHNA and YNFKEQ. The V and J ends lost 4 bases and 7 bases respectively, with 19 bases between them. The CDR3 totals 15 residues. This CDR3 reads CASSLGDSSPFGYTF. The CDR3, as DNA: TGTGCCAGCAGCCTGGGCGACAGTTCCCCCTTTGGCTACACCTTC.

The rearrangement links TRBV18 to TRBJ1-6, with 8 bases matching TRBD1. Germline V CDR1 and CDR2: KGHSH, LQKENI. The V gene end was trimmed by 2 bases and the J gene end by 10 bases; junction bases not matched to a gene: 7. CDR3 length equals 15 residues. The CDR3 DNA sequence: TGTGCCAGCTCACCAACAGGGGGAAGAGGGTCACCCCTCCACTTT. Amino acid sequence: CASSPTGGRGSPLHF.

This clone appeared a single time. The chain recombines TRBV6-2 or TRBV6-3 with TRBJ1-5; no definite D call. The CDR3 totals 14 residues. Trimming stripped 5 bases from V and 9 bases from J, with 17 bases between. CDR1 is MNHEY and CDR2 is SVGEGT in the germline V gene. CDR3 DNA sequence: TGTGCCAGCAGTCGGACTCCCGGGTGGGGGCCCCAGCATTTT. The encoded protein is CASSRTPGWGPQHF.

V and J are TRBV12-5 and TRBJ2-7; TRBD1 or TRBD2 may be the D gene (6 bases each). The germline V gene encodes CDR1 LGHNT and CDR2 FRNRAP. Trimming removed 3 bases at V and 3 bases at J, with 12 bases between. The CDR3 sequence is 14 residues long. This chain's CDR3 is CASGFGGGYYEQYF. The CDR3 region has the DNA TGTGCTAGTGGTTTTGGAGGGGGTTACTACGAGCAGTACTTC.

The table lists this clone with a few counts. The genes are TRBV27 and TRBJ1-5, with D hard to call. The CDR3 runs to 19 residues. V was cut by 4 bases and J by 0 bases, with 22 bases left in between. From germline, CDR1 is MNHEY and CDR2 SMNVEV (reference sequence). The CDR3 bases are TGTGCCAGCAGTTCTCGAGCAGGCCTCTATCTGAATAGCAATCAGCCCCAGCATTTT. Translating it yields CASSSRAGLYLNSNQPQHF.

CDR3 DNA sequence: TGCGCCAGCAGCTTCCGAGGGGAAAGAGACTATGGCTACACCTTC. It codes for CASSFRGERDYGYTF. The chain uses TRBV5-1 and TRBJ1-2; D is possibly TRBD1 (5 bases). CDR3 length: 15 residues. Germline loops: CDR1 SGHRS, CDR2 YFSETQ. Trimming stripped 2 bases from V and 3 bases from J, with 14 bases between. The whole variable domain, filled in from reference TRBV5-1 and TRBJ1-2, reads KAGVTQTPRYLIKTRGQQVTLSCSPISGHRSVSWYQQTPGQGLQFLFEYFSETQRNKGNFPGRFSGRQFSNSRSEMNVSTLELGDSALYLCASSFRGERDYGYTFGSGTRLTVV.